The 7 T cell receptor beta chains below come from one sample, sequenced in a study of control samples from healthy donors and cancer patients. Measured with immunoSEQ multiplex PCR; TCRdb has only the in-frame clones, and not every one. The profile covers 120,000 or so clones, with about 90% appearing a single time and around 2% taken by the ten largest. Sequencing used blood. The receptors originated from a man younger than 35 in good health.

The chain uses TRBV5-1 and TRBJ2-1; TRBD1 is a possible D gene (5 bases). V was clipped by 0 bases and J by 5 bases, with 12 bases between them. This CDR3 is 15 amino acids long. Germline V gene lookup returns CDR1 SGHRS and CDR2 YFSETQ. CDR3 sequence: CASSLVHDSNNEQFF. The CDR3 DNA follows: TGCGCCAGCAGCTTGGTACACGACAGCAACAATGAGCAGTTCTTC.

The table lists this clone with a few counts. The chain joins TRBV7-9 to TRBJ2-3; D remains unclear. The CDR3 runs 11 residues. Per germline, CDR1 SEHNR and CDR2 FQNEAQ (reference sequence). V dropped 4 bases and J dropped 2 bases, with 1 base sitting between them. The CDR3 spells CASSSTDTQYF. Written as DNA, the CDR3 is TGTGCCAGCAGCTCCACAGATACGCAGTATTTT.

J is TRBJ1-2 and V is TRBV10-3; a weak D match, TRBD1 (5 bases). CDR3 length equals 13 residues. Germline-derived CDR1 and CDR2 are ENHRY and SYGVKD. V was clipped by 4 bases and J by 6 bases, with 12 bases between them. CDR3 loop: CAISVGVEDGYTF. For the CDR3, the DNA is TGTGCCATCAGTGTGGGGGTAGAGGATGGCTACACCTTC.

The J gene is TRBJ2-3, the V gene TRBV15; 12 bases match TRBD2. The CDR3 consists of 17 residues. Germline CDR1 and CDR2: LNHNV and YYDKDF (reference sequence). Germline trimming cut 2 bases from V and 5 bases from J; bases unmatched to any gene: 8. For the CDR3, the DNA is TGTGCCACCAGCAGATCGACTAGCGGGGGAGTAAGAGATACGCAGTATTTT. Encoded protein: CATSRSTSGGVRDTQYF.

The gene calls are TRBV5-1 and TRBJ1-2; D is ambiguous. The CDR3 extends over 13 amino acids. The V gene's germline CDR1 is SGHRS and CDR2 YFSETQ. The V gene lost 3 bases and the J gene lost 4 bases, with 10 bases spanning the gap. CDR3 DNA sequence: TGCGCCAGCAGCTATGAAGGCGGCTATGGCTACACCTTC. This translates into CASSYEGGYGYTF.

This rearrangement joins TRBV2 to TRBJ2-7; D possibly corresponds to TRBD1 (6 bases). CDR3 size: 13 residues. The germline V and J ends were trimmed by 8 bases and 6 bases, with 17 bases remaining between them. Germline V lookup: CDR1 SNHLY, CDR2 FYNNEI. Here the CDR3 reads CASRPGARAEQYF. Written as DNA, the CDR3 is TGTGCCAGCCGCCCAGGGGCTCGAGCCGAGCAGTACTTC.

The chain is built from TRBV19 and TRBJ1-1; D gene ambiguous. Germline CDR1 and CDR2: LNHDA and SQIVND (reference sequence). The V end lost 6 bases, the J end lost 0 bases, and 5 bases lay between the germline ends. The CDR3 spans 12 residues. CDR3 bases: TGTGCCAGTAGGTATATGAACACTGAAGCTTTCTTT. This codes for CASRYMNTEAFF.